This passage covers 31 T cell receptor beta chains from one sample sequenced in a study of control samples from healthy donors and cancer patients. Generated by immunoSEQ multiplex PCR, the TCRdb table keeps only in-frame clones and is missing some. The sample consists of roughly 32,000 clones, around 86% of them appearing once. Sequencing was done on a sample of PBMCs. These receptors originate from a woman aged 40 to 55 with lung cancer.

This rearrangement joins TRBV4-1 to TRBJ1-2; D not resolved. This CDR3 comprises 13 residues. Trimming removed 0 bases from V and 7 bases from J, with 9 bases in between. Looked up from germline, CDR1 is MGHRA and CDR2 is YSYEKL. The CDR3 nucleotides read TGCGCCAGCAGCCAAGATCTCGGGTCTGGCTACACCTTC. Translation gives CASSQDLGSGYTF.

The V gene is TRBV7-6, the J gene TRBJ2-3, with D unresolved. The V gene lost 5 bases and the J gene lost 1 base, with 16 bases spanning the gap. Germline V lookup: CDR1 SGHVS, CDR2 FNYEAQ. This CDR3 is 16 amino acids long. The CDR3 loop is CASSPHPPRGTDTQYF. CDR3 coding DNA: TGTGCCAGCAGCCCCCATCCCCCGCGAGGCACAGATACGCAGTATTTT. Using reference TRBV7-6 and TRBJ2-3 for the parts outside the CDR3, the full variable domain is GAGVSQSPRYKVTKRGQDVALRCDPISGHVSLYWYRQALGQGPEFLTYFNYEAQQDKSGLPNDRFSAERPEGSISTLTIQRTEQRDSAMYRCASSPHPPRGTDTQYFGPGTRLTVL.

V usage is TRBV9 and J usage is TRBJ2-7, with TRBD1 identical over 12 bases. The germline gives CDR1 SGDLS, CDR2 YYNGEE. V lost 4 bases and J lost 5; bases outside the gene matches: 7. This CDR3 region has 15 residues. The CDR3 nucleotides read TGTGCCAGCAGCCCTTCTGGGACAGGGGGCCACGAGCAGTACTTC. This encodes CASSPSGTGGHEQYF.

The chain recombines TRBV5-5 with TRBJ1-4; the match to TRBD1 covers 10 bases. This CDR3 spans 16 amino acids. Unmatched junction bases numbered 11, after V lost 5 bases and J lost 7 bases. CDR1 and CDR2 (germline): SGHKS, YYEKEE (reference sequence). CDR3 bases: TGTGCCAGCAGGGGGACAGGGGCCACCCGTAGTGAAAAACTGTTTTTT. Protein sequence: CASRGTGATRSEKLFF.

The gene calls are TRBV27 and TRBJ2-6, with TRBD2 as a possible D gene (5 bases). This CDR3 comprises 14 residues. The ends were cut back, 6 bases at V and 4 bases at J, with 10 bases in the middle. Germline V lookup: CDR1 MNHEY, CDR2 SMNVEV (reference sequence). The CDR3 sequence: CASSGVSGANVLTF. The CDR3 coding sequence is TGTGCCAGCAGCGGGGTTTCAGGGGCCAACGTCCTGACTTTC. Together with reference TRBV27 and TRBJ2-6, the CDR3 gives the full variable domain: EAQVTQNPRYLITVTGKKLTVTCSQNMNHEYMSWYRQDPGLGLRQIYYSMNVEVTDKGDVPEGYKVSRKEKRNFPLILESPSPNQTSLYFCASSGVSGANVLTFGAGSRLTVL.

The chain employs TRBV6-6 and TRBJ1-3; 9 bases are a match to TRBD1. The V gene end was trimmed by 2 bases and the J gene end by 4 bases; junction bases not matched to a gene: 0. Germline-derived CDR1 and CDR2 are MNHNY and SVGAGI (reference sequence). The CDR3 has 14 residues. For the CDR3, the DNA is TGTGCCAGCAGTTACGGACAGGGGGGAAACACCATATATTTT. Encoded protein: CASSYGQGGNTIYF.

The chain links TRBV1 to TRBJ1-1; the table's D gene call, TRBD1, was not cross checked with the DNA. TRBV1 is labeled a pseudogene. CDR3 length equals 14 residues. CDR3 sequence: CTSSQVGTGEKAFF. The CDR3 nucleotides read TGCACCAGCAGCCAAGTAGGAACAGGCGAAAAAGCTTTCTTT.

This sequence joins TRBV11-3 and TRBJ2-2; a possible D gene is TRBD2 (6 bases). The ends were cut back, 5 bases at V and 8 bases at J, with 9 bases in the middle. Germline CDR1 is SGHNT and CDR2 is YENEEA. The CDR3 covers 12 residues. The CDR3 DNA reads TGTGCCAGCAGCCTCCTAGCGGGGGAGCTGTTTTTT. It is translated as CASSLLAGELFF.

V usage is TRBV4-3 and J usage is TRBJ2-2, with no clear D. V gave up 4 bases and J gave up 3 bases, with 12 bases separating them. The V gene's germline CDR1 is LGHNA and CDR2 YSLEER. This CDR3 is 15 amino acids long. CDR3: CASSPPRLYTGELFF. The CDR3 DNA reads as TGCGCCAGCAGCCCCCCCCGGCTGTACACCGGGGAGCTGTTTTTT.

The rearrangement links TRBV29-1 to TRBJ1-1; TRBD1 is a possible D gene (6 bases). The CDR3 runs to 13 residues. Germline V CDR1 and CDR2: SQVTM, ANQGSEA. V gave up 7 bases and J gave up 2 bases, with 14 bases separating them. The CDR3 sequence is CSAQGQPNTEAFF. DNA of the CDR3: TGCAGCGCGCAAGGACAGCCTAACACTGAAGCTTTCTTT.

The CDR3 protein is CAWSVWRGGRNGELFF. CDR3 nucleotide sequence: TGTGCCTGGAGTGTATGGCGGGGGGGCCGGAACGGGGAGCTGTTTTTT. This sequence joins TRBV30 and TRBJ2-2, with 9 bases lining up with TRBD2. The CDR3 extends over 16 amino acids. Germline V gene sequence: CDR1 GTSNPN, CDR2 SVGIG (reference sequence). The junction had 9 bases not matched to a gene; V was cut back by 0 bases and J by 7 bases. Using reference TRBV30 and TRBJ2-2 for the parts outside the CDR3, the full variable domain is SQTIHQWPATLVQPVGSPLSLECTVEGTSNPNLYWYRQAAGRGLQLLFYSVGIGQISSEVPQNLSASRPQDRQFILSSKKLLLSDSGFYLCAWSVWRGGRNGELFFGEGSRLTVL.

The chain couples TRBV11-1 to TRBJ2-5; D unresolved. Between the trimmed V and J ends, which lost 6 bases and 2 bases, there was a span of 19 bases. Germline CDR1 is SGHAT and CDR2 is FQDESV (reference sequence). The CDR3 is 16 amino acids. The CDR3, as DNA: TGTGCCAGCAGTTTGAACTCCGGGCTACTTCAAGAGACCCAGTACTTC. Its translation is CASSLNSGLLQETQYF.

CDR3: CASSPEFTGELFF. CDR3 sequence (DNA): TGTGCCAGCAGCCCAGAGTTCACCGGGGAGCTGTTTTTT. The rearrangement uses TRBV5-5 and TRBJ2-2; no firm D call. This CDR3 has 13 residues. In germline, CDR1 is SGHKS, CDR2 YYEKEE (reference sequence). V lost 4 bases to trimming and J lost 4 bases, with 8 bases between them.

The genes are TRBV11-3 and TRBJ2-7; TRBD2 might be the D (7 bases). Germline V gene data show CDR1 as SGHNT and CDR2 as YENEEA. The V gene lost 7 bases and the J gene lost 6 bases, with 22 bases spanning the gap. This CDR3 has 15 residues. CDR3: CASTPRGGSFAEQYF. In DNA form, the CDR3 reads TGTGCCAGCACTCCTAGGGGGGGTTCATTCGCCGAGCAGTACTTC. Full variable domain (outside the CDR3, taken from reference TRBV11-3 and TRBJ2-7): EAGVVQSPRYKIIEKKQPVAFWCNPISGHNTLYWYLQNLGQGPELLIRYENEEAVDDSQLPKDRFSAERLKGVDSTLKIQPAELGDSAVYLCASTPRGGSFAEQYFGPGTRLTVT.

The V gene is TRBV3-1 (or the pseudogene TRBV3-2), the J gene TRBJ2-7, with 11 bases that match TRBD2. The CDR3 covers 15 residues. V dropped 6 bases and J dropped 2; count of bases not matched to a gene: 6. Germline loops: CDR1 LGHDT, CDR2 YNNKEL (reference sequence). The CDR3 loop reads CASRGTSGGPYEQYF. The CDR3 DNA sequence: TGTGCCAGCAGAGGAACTAGCGGGGGCCCCTACGAGCAGTACTTC.

The J gene is TRBJ2-5, the V gene TRBV20-1, with 10 bases matching TRBD2. The CDR3 is made up of 17 amino acids. Germline CDR1 DFQATT, CDR2 SNEGSKA (reference sequence). V gave up 3 bases and J gave up 2 bases; unmatched junction bases: 12. CDR3 protein: CSASKRGGPSLQETQYF. In DNA form, the CDR3 reads TGCAGTGCTAGTAAGCGGGGGGGCCCTTCTCTGCAAGAGACCCAGTACTTC.

This clone occurred a few times. V gene TRBV7-9 combines with J gene TRBJ1-1; 9 bases line up with TRBD1. The J segment lost 4 bases and the V segment lost 5 bases, leaving 8 bases of the junction unmatched. Germline assignment: CDR1 SEHNR and CDR2 FQNEAQ (reference sequence). This CDR3 region has 15 residues. This CDR3 is CASSPRDRESTEAFF. CDR3 coding DNA: TGTGCCAGCAGCCCGCGGGACAGGGAGAGCACTGAAGCTTTCTTT.

The sample holds a few counts of this clone. V is TRBV2 and J is TRBJ1-1, with TRBD1 identical over 7 bases. Germline trimming cut 5 bases from V and 1 base from J; bases unmatched to any gene: 1. The CDR3 has 13 amino acids. Germline V CDR1 and CDR2: SNHLY, FYNNEI. The CDR3 loop reads CASSYRGNTEAFF. CDR3 DNA sequence: TGTGCCAGCAGTTACAGGGGGAACACTGAAGCTTTCTTT.

The V gene is TRBV3-1 (or the pseudogene TRBV3-2), the J gene TRBJ1-1; the D is unclear. In germline, CDR1 is LGHDT, CDR2 YNNKEL (reference sequence). This CDR3 contains 14 residues. V lost 6 bases and J 0 bases, leaving 11 bases between the germline ends. DNA for the CDR3: TGTGCCAGCAGATCCCAAGCGGTGAACACTGAAGCTTTCTTT. This translates into CASRSQAVNTEAFF.

The chain links TRBV19 to TRBJ1-6; D uncertain. There are 15 residues in the CDR3. V was trimmed by 3 bases and J by 7 bases, leaving 13 bases between them. Germline lookup yields CDR1 LNHDA and CDR2 SQIVND (reference sequence). The CDR3 DNA reads TGTGCCAGTAGTATTACTCCAGATAGAAATTCACCCCTCCACTTT. It codes for CASSITPDRNSPLHF.

The genes are TRBV29-1 and TRBJ2-6; 10 bases align to TRBD2. The V gene's germline CDR1 is SQVTM and CDR2 ANQGSEA. The CDR3 runs 16 residues. Trimming cost V 6 bases and J 2 bases; bases outside gene matches: 7. For the CDR3, the DNA is TGCAGCGTCGAAAGCGGGGGGGCGGCTGGGGCCAACGTCCTGACTTTC. Translating gives CSVESGGAAGANVLTF.

This CDR3 is CASSDPLLRQRAEPNQPQHF. CDR3 DNA sequence: TGTGCCAGCAGTGACCCTCTTCTCCGGCAGCGAGCCGAGCCAAATCAGCCCCAGCATTTT. The chain is built from TRBV6-4 and TRBJ1-5; D call uncertain. The CDR3 length is 20 residues. Trimming stripped 2 bases from V and 4 bases from J, with 27 bases between. Germline V CDR1 and CDR2: MRHNA, SNTAGT.

This chain uses TRBV30 with TRBJ1-2; D may be TRBD1 (6 bases). V dropped 4 bases and J dropped 6 bases, with 18 bases sitting between them. CDR3 length equals 14 residues. The germline V gene encodes CDR1 GTSNPN and CDR2 SVGIG (reference sequence). The CDR3 sequence: CAWNRVGGGHGYTF. The CDR3 DNA reads as TGTGCCTGGAACAGGGTGGGAGGTGGACATGGCTACACCTTC.

This rearrangement joins TRBV6-1 to TRBJ1-2, with a possible D match to TRBD1 (5 bases). Germline CDR1 MNHNS, CDR2 SASEGT. The V end was cut by 2 bases, the J end by 2 bases, with 6 bases between. The CDR3 covers 13 residues. CDR3 nucleotide sequence: TGTGCCAGCAGTGAACGGGGGAACTATGGCTACACCTTC. Translation: CASSERGNYGYTF.

The chain employs TRBV28 and TRBJ2-6, with a tentative D call TRBD2 (5 bases). Germline loops: CDR1 MDHEN, CDR2 SYDVKM. Trimming shortened V by 5 bases and J by 3 bases, and 23 bases separated the two germline ends. The CDR3 runs 19 residues. The CDR3 is CASSQPGEPGAGGANVLTF. CDR3 DNA sequence: TGTGCCAGCAGTCAACCAGGCGAACCCGGCGCGGGTGGGGCCAACGTCCTGACTTTC.

To note about this clone: At one end the junction does not follow the germline gene, possibly because of a read error. This rearrangement joins TRBV7-7 to TRBJ2-1; D might be TRBD1 (6 bases). Germline CDR1 reads SSHAT; CDR2 reads FNYEAQ (reference sequence). This CDR3 spans 16 amino acids. Here the CDR3 reads CASSPEIGGRNNEQFF. CDR3 sequence (DNA): TGTGCCAGCAGCCCCGAAATAGGGGGTAGGAACAATGAGCAATTCTTC.

This chain joins TRBV19 and TRBJ1-2, with D hard to call. CDR3 length: 17 amino acids. Germline-derived CDR1 and CDR2 are LNHDA and SQIVND (reference sequence). Trimming left V 0 bases short and J 2 bases short, with 16 bases between. The CDR3 sequence is CASSIDSREAVNYGYTF. Here the CDR3 DNA reads TGTGCCAGTAGTATAGATTCGAGAGAAGCCGTGAACTATGGCTACACCTTC. The complete variable domain, with remaining parts taken from reference TRBV19 and TRBJ1-2, reads DGGITQSPKYLFRKEGQNVTLSCEQNLNHDAMYWYRQDPGQGLRLIYYSQIVNDFQKGDIAEGYSVSREKKESFPLTVTSAQKNPTAFYLCASSIDSREAVNYGYTFGSGTRLTVV.

The chain uses TRBV27 and TRBJ1-2; TRBD1 aligns across 8 bases. This CDR3 has 14 amino acids. In germline, CDR1 is MNHEY, CDR2 SMNVEV (reference sequence). The trim removed 8 bases at V and 8 bases at J, leaving 13 bases unmatched. The CDR3 here is CASRPIPGGRGYTF. DNA for the CDR3: TGTGCCAGCCGTCCTATCCCAGGGGGCCGCGGCTACACCTTC.

The J gene is TRBJ1-4, the V gene TRBV19; no firm D call. V dropped 1 base and J dropped 0 bases, with 9 bases sitting between them. Germline loops: CDR1 LNHDA, CDR2 SQIVND (reference sequence). This CDR3 contains 16 residues. CDR3: CASSIGVESTNEKLFF. CDR3 bases: TGTGCCAGTAGTATAGGAGTGGAATCAACTAATGAAAAACTGTTTTTT.

This rearrangement joins TRBV7-3 to TRBJ1-1; D remains ambiguous. With 3 bases removed from V and 5 bases from J, the gap between germline ends came to 10 bases. Looked up from germline, CDR1 is SGHTA and CDR2 is FQGTGA. CDR3 length: 13 amino acids. The CDR3 loop reads CASSLGVRTEAFF. The CDR3, as DNA: TGTGCCAGCAGCTTGGGTGTGAGAACTGAAGCTTTCTTT.

CDR3: CASSVGQMNTEAFF. CDR3 bases: TGTGCCAGCAGCGTAGGGCAGATGAACACTGAAGCTTTCTTT. The chain combines TRBV9 with TRBJ1-1, with D uncertain. Trimming pared 0 bases from V and 0 bases from J, leaving 6 bases between. This CDR3 contains 14 residues. CDR1 and CDR2 from the germline V gene are SGDLS and YYNGEE. The full variable domain, its missing parts supplied by reference TRBV9 and TRBJ1-1, is DSGVTQTPKHLITATGQRVTLRCSPRSGDLSVYWYQQSLDQGLQFLIQYYNGEERAKGNILERFSAQQFPDLHSELNLSSLELGDSALYFCASSVGQMNTEAFFGQGTRLTVV.